The clone carrying this T cell receptor beta chain has ten or more counts. Its antigen remains unidentified. A library of TCRbeta sequences, prepared with unique molecular identifiers, was generated. TCRdb re-called the PCR reads through MiXCR, storing one row per CDR3 protein. The repertoire holds approximately 430,000 distinct CDR3 sequences, roughly 17% seen once, with 25% to 35% in the top ten. The sample belongs to a study of T-cell reconstitution after alpha-beta-depleted transplantation in children. Study conclusions and caveats: Reportedly, roughly two months post-transplant, alpha-beta T cells arose from several hundred expanded graft clones. Some patients' high day-60 TCRbeta diversity was traced to surviving recipient T cells and thymic progenitors. At one year after transplant, newly produced T cells mostly accounted for T-cell counts and diversity.

This specimen consisted of PBMCs, mostly from graft donor cells, obtained 360 days after TCRalphabeta/CD19-depleted stem cell transplant. The source of this sequence is a boy in the first two years of life who had a stem cell transplant for Wiskott-Aldrich syndrome, so the T cells may come from the graft donor.

The DNA of the CDR3 is TGTGCCAGCCTCGCGGGGCCTGGCTACACCTTC. This encodes CASLAGPGYTF. The chain combines TRBV25-1 with TRBJ1-2; D is perhaps TRBD1 (5 bases). The germline gives CDR1 MGHDK, CDR2 SYGVNS. CDR3 length equals 11 residues. The V end was cut by 8 bases, the J end by 7 bases, with 11 bases between.